Shown below are 11 T cell receptor beta chains from a single sample sequenced in a study of response to subunit inactivated influenza vaccine. MiXCR, applied by TCRdb to the RT-PCR reads, yields one record per CDR3 protein. The table shows around 570,000 distinct CDR3 sequences, with approximately 7.7% occurring only once. The sample consisted of PBMCs from blood, taken about 23 months after vaccination. These receptors came from a man aged 50 to 69 who received an inactivated influenza vaccine.

V and J are TRBV9 and TRBJ2-1, with 14 bases identical to TRBD2. The CDR3 runs 19 residues. The germline gives CDR1 SGDLS, CDR2 YYNGEE. V lost 2 bases and J lost 0; bases outside the gene matches: 7. The CDR3 loop reads CASSVSGLAGGLSYNEQFF. CDR3 nucleotides: TGTGCCAGCAGCGTTTCTGGACTAGCGGGAGGCCTCTCCTACAATGAGCAGTTCTTC.

This clonotype has a count of ten or more. The chain links TRBV2 to TRBJ2-6; D perhaps matches TRBD1 (6 bases). With 2 bases removed from V and 1 base from J, the gap between germline ends came to 15 bases. The CDR3 has 18 residues. Germline values: CDR1 SNHLY, CDR2 FYNNEI. DNA of the CDR3: TGTGCCAGCAGTGAATGGGGGCCCCCTTTTTCTGGGGCCAACGTCCTGACTTTC. Its protein is CASSEWGPPFSGANVLTF.

This clonotype came up a few times. The gene calls are TRBV21-1 and TRBJ2-7; the table calls TRBD1, which could not be checked here. TRBV21-1 is recorded as a pseudogene. The CDR3 totals 19 residues. CDR3 DNA sequence: TGTGCCAGCAGCAACGAAAATATTTCCGGGACAGGGAGCTCCTACGAGCAGTACTTC. This encodes CASSNENISGTGSSYEQYF.

The sample holds a few counts of this clonotype. The rearrangement joins TRBV16 to TRBJ2-7, with D perhaps matching TRBD2 (5 bases). Germline lookup yields CDR1 KGHSY and CDR2 FQNENV. The CDR3 has 15 amino acids. Trimming cost V 3 bases and J 3 bases, with 15 bases left between them. The CDR3 loop is CASSHGLASFYEQYF. CDR3 nucleotide sequence: TGTGCCAGCAGCCATGGTCTAGCATCTTTCTACGAGCAGTACTTC.

This clonotype was observed at least ten times. The V and J genes are TRBV4-3 and TRBJ1-1, with D unclear. The ends were cut back, 0 bases at V and 12 bases at J, with 17 bases in the middle. Germline CDR1 LGHNA, CDR2 YSLEER. The CDR3 extends over 14 amino acids. The CDR3 DNA sequence: TGCGCCAGCAGCCAAGACGTTCATGTCCTGGCCCCTTTCTTT. It yields the protein CASSQDVHVLAPFF.

This rearrangement joins TRBV11-1 to TRBJ1-5; no firm D call. The CDR3 contains 18 residues. The V end lost 0 bases, the J end lost 4 bases, and 19 bases lay between the germline ends. Germline CDR1 reads SGHAT; CDR2 reads FQDESV (reference sequence). The CDR3: CASSLASDVTMANQPQHF. The CDR3 DNA follows: TGTGCCAGCAGCTTAGCTTCGGACGTGACGATGGCAAATCAGCCCCAGCATTTT.

The V call is TRBV20-1, the J call TRBJ2-1, with 12 bases matching TRBD2. Losses at the gene ends were 1 base for V and 8 bases for J; bases not matched to a gene: 3. The CDR3 runs 14 residues. CDR1 DFQATT and CDR2 SNEGSKA come from the germline V gene (reference sequence). In DNA form, the CDR3 reads TGCAGTGCTAGAGGGACTAGCGGGAAAGATGAGCAGTTCTTC. This translates into CSARGTSGKDEQFF.

This clonotype was seen a handful of times. The chain recombines TRBV9 with TRBJ2-7; TRBD1 aligns across 8 bases. After removal of 4 bases from V and 2 bases from J, the junction contained 8 bases not matched to a gene. Looked up from germline, CDR1 is SGDLS and CDR2 is YYNGEE. This CDR3 is built from 15 residues. This CDR3 is CASSSDRGLAYEQYF. The DNA for the CDR3 is TGTGCCAGCAGCTCCGACAGGGGCCTCGCCTACGAGCAGTACTTC.

This clonotype appeared a few times. The chain couples TRBV18 to TRBJ1-2, with D perhaps matching TRBD1 (5 bases). Germline V CDR1 and CDR2: KGHSH, LQKENI. This CDR3 has 14 residues. With 3 bases removed from V and 1 base from J, the gap between germline ends came to 9 bases. CDR3 sequence (DNA): TGTGCCAGCTCACCTTCGGGGCTTAACTATGGCTACACCTTC. This gives the protein CASSPSGLNYGYTF.

V is TRBV20-1 and J is TRBJ1-1; D is perhaps TRBD1 (6 bases). V gave up 4 bases and J gave up 5 bases, with 11 bases separating them. The CDR3 covers 12 residues. Germline assignment: CDR1 DFQATT and CDR2 SNEGSKA (reference sequence). Here the CDR3 reads CSAKQGLTEAFF. CDR3 DNA: TGCAGTGCTAAACAGGGTCTTACTGAAGCTTTCTTT.

This clonotype appeared many times. The CDR3 loop is CSARDTRGEMGGYTF. CDR3 sequence (DNA): TGCAGTGCTAGAGATACTAGAGGGGAAATGGGTGGCTACACCTTC. The genes are TRBV20-1 and TRBJ1-2, with a weak D call TRBD1 (5 bases). Per germline, CDR1 DFQATT and CDR2 SNEGSKA (reference sequence). CDR3 length equals 15 residues. Trimming removed 0 bases from V and 7 bases from J, with 18 bases in between.